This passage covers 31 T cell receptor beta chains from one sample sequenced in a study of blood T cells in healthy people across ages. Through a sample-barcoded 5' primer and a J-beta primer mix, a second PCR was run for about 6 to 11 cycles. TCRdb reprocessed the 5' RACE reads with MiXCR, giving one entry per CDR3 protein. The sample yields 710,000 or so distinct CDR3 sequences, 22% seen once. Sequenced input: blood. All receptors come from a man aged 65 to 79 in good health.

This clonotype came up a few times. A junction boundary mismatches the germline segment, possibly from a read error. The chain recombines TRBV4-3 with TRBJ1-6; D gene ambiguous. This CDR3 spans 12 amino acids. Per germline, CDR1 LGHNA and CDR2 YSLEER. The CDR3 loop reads CASSLMESLLHF. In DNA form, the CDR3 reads TGCGCCAGCAGCCTTATGGAGTCACTCCTCCACTTT.

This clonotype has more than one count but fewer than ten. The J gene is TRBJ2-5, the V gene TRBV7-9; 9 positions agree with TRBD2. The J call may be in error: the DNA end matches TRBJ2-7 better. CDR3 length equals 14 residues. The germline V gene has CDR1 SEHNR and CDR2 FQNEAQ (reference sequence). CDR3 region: CASSFSGGDYEQYV. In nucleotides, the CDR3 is TGTGCCAGCAGCTTTAGCGGGGGAGACTACGAGCAGTACGTC.

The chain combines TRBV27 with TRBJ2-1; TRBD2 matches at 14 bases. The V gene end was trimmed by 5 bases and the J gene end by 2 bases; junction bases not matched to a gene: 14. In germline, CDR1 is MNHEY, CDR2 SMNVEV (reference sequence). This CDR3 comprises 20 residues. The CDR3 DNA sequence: TGTGCCAGCAGTCCCCTTGGGGGGGGACTAGCGGGGGAGGCCTACAATGAGCAGTTCTTC. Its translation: CASSPLGGGLAGEAYNEQFF.

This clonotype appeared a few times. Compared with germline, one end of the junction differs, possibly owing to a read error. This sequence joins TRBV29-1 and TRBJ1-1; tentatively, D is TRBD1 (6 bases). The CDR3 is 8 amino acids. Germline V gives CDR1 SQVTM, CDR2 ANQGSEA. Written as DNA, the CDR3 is TGCAGCGTTGCGGGGGCAGAATTT. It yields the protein CSVAGAEF.

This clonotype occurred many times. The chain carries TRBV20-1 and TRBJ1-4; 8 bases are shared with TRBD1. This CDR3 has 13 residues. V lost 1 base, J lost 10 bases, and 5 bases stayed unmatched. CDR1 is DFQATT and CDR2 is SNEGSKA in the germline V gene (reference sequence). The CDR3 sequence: CSARGTGGGKLFF. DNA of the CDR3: TGCAGTGCTAGAGGCACAGGGGGGGGAAAACTGTTTTTT.

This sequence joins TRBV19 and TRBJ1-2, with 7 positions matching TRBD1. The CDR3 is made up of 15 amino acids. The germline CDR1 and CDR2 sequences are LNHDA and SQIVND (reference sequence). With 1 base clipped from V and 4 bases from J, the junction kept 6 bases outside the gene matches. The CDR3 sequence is CASSIGGEGAYGYTF. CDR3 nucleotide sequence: TGTGCCAGTAGTATAGGGGGTGAGGGGGCCTATGGCTACACCTTC.

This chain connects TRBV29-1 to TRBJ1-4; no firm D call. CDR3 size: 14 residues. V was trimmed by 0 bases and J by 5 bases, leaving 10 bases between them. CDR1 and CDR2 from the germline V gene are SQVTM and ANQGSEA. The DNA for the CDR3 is TGCAGCGTTGAAGAGGGAGGGAAGAATGAAAAACTGTTTTTT. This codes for CSVEEGGKNEKLFF.

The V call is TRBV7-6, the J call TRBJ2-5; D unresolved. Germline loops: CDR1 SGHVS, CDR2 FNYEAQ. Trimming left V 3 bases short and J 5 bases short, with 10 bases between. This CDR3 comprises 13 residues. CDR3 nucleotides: TGTGCCAGCAGCTTTCCCGGACGGGAGACCCAGTACTTC. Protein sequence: CASSFPGRETQYF.

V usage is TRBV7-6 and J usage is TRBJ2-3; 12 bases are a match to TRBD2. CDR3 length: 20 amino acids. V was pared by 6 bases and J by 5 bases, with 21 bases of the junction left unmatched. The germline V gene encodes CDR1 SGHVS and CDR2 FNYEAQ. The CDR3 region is CASSHGPPLLAGGGKDTQYF. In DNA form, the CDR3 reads TGTGCCAGCAGTCACGGCCCCCCTCTACTAGCGGGAGGAGGAAAAGATACGCAGTATTTT.

The CDR3, as DNA: TGCGCCAGCAGCTTGGAGGGGCGGCCGGGCGGCACAGATACGCAGTATTTT. Translating it yields CASSLEGRPGGTDTQYF. The V call is TRBV5-1, the J call TRBJ2-3; weak D call: TRBD1 (5 bases). Trimming cost V 0 bases and J 1 base, with 15 bases left between them. The germline V gene encodes CDR1 SGHRS and CDR2 YFSETQ. The CDR3 has 17 residues.

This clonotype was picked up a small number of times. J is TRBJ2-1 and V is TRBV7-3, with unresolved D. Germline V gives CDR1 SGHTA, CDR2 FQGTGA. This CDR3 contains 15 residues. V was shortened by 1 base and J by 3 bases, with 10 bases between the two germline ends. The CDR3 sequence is CASSLRLADYNEQFF. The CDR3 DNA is TGTGCCAGCAGCTTAAGATTGGCGGACTACAATGAGCAGTTCTTC.

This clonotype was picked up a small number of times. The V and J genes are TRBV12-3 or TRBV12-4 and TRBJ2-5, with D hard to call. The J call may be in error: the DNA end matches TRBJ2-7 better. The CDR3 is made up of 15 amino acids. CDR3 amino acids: CASSLGTGRLYEQYF. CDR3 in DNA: TGTGCCAGCAGTTTAGGAACGGGCCGTCTCTACGAGCAGTACTTC.

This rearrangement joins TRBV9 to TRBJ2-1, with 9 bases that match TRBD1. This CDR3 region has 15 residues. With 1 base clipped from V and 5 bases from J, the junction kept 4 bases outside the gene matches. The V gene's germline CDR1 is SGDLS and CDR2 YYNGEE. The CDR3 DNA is TGTGCCAGCAGCGTAAGGACAGGGGTCAACAATGAGCAGTTCTTC. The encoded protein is CASSVRTGVNNEQFF. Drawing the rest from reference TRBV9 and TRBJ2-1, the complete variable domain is DSGVTQTPKHLITATGQRVTLRCSPRSGDLSVYWYQQSLDQGLQFLIQYYNGEERAKGNILERFSAQQFPDLHSELNLSSLELGDSALYFCASSVRTGVNNEQFFGPGTRLTVL.

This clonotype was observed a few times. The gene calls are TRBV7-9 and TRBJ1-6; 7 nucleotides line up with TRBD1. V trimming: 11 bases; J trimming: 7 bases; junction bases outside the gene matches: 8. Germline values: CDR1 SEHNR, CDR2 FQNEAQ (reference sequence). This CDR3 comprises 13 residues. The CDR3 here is CARRDRENSPLHF. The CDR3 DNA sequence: TGTGCCCGGCGGGACAGAGAGAATTCACCCCTCCACTTT. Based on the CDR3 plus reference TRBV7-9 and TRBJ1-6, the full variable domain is DTGVSQNPRHKITKRGQNVTFRCDPISEHNRLYWYRQTLGQGPEFLTYFQNEAQLEKSRLLSDRFSAERPKGSFSTLEIQRTEQGDSAMYLCARRDRENSPLHFGNGTRLTVT.

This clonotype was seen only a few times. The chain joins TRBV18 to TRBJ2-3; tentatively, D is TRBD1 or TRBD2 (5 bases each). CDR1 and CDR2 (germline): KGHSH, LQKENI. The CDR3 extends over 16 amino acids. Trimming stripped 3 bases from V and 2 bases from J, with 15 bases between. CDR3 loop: CASSPEARGVTDTQYF. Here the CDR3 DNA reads TGTGCCAGCTCACCTGAAGCGAGGGGAGTCACAGATACGCAGTATTTT.

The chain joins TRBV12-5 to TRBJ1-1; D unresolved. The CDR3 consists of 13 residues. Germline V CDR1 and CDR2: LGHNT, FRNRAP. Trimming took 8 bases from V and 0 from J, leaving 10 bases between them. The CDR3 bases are TGTGCTAGTCTCCGGGAGTTGAACACTGAAGCTTTCTTT. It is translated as CASLRELNTEAFF.

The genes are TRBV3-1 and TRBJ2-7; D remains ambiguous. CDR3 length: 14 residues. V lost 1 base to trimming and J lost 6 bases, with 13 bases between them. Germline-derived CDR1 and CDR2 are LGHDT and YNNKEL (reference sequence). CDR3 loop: CASSQGSTLFEQYF. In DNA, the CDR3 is TGTGCCAGCAGCCAAGGTTCAACTCTCTTCGAGCAGTACTTC.

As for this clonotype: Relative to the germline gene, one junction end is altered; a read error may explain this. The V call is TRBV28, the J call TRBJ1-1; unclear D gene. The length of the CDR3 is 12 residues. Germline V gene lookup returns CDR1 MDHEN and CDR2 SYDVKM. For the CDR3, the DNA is TGTGCCTGCAGGCGGGGAGCCACTGAAGCTTTCTTT. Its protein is CACRRGATEAFF.

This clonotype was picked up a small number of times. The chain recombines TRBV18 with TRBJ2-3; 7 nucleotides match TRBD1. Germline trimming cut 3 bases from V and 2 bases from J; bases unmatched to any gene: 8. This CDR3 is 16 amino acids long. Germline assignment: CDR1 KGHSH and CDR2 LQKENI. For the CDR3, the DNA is TGTGCCAGCTCACCGTGGAGTGGACAGGACACAGATACGCAGTATTTT. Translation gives CASSPWSGQDTDTQYF.

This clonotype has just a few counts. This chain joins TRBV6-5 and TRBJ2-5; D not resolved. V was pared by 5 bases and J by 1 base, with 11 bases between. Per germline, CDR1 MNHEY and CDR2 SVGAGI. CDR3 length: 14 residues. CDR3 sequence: CASSPNGLQETQYF. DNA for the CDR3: TGTGCCAGCAGTCCGAACGGGCTCCAAGAGACCCAGTACTTC.

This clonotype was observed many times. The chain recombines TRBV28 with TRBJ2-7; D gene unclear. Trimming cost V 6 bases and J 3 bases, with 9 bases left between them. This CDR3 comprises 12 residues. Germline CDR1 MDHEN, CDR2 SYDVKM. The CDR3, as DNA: TGTGCCAGCAGGACATCCCACTACGAGCAGTACTTC. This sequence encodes CASRTSHYEQYF.

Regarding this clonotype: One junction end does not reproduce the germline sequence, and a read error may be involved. The CDR3 region is CASGYSKGSQFF. In DNA, the CDR3 is TGTGCCAGCGGTTACTCGAAAGGTTCGCAATTCTTC. The V and J genes are TRBV6-2 or TRBV6-3 and TRBJ2-5; D not certain. Germline V gene sequence: CDR1 MNHEY, CDR2 SVGEGT. This CDR3 is 12 amino acids long.

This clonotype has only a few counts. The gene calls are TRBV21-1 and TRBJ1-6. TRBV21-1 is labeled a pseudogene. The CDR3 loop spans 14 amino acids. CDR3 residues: CASVGGSYNSPLHF. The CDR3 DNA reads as TGTGCCAGCGTCGGAGGGTCCTATAATTCACCCCTCCACTTT.

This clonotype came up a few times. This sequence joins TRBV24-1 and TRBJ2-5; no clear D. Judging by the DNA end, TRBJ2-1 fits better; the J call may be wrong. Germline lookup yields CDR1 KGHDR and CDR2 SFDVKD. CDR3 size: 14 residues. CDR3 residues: CATSDLYRLNEQFF. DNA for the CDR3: TGTGCCACCAGTGATTTGTACCGTTTGAATGAGCAGTTCTTC.

CDR3: CASSLGTRHNQPQHF. The CDR3 DNA reads as TGTGCCAGCAGCTTAGGGACAAGACACAATCAGCCCCAGCATTTT. V usage is TRBV7-6 and J usage is TRBJ1-5, with D perhaps TRBD1 (5 bases). Germline CDR1 and CDR2: SGHVS and FNYEAQ. The CDR3 runs to 15 residues. V lost 1 base and J lost 3, with 10 bases in between.

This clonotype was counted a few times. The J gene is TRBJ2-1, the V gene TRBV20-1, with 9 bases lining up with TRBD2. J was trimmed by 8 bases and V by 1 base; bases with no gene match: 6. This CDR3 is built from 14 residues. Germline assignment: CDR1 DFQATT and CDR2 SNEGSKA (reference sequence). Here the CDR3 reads CSARALAGNHEQFF. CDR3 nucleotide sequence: TGCAGTGCTAGAGCTCTAGCGGGAAACCATGAGCAGTTCTTC.

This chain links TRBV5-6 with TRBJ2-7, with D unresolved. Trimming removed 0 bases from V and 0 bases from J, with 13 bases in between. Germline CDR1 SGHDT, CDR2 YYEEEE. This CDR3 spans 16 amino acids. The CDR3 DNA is TGTGCCAGCAGCTTGGGGTTGACCCACGGCTCCTACGAGCAGTACTTC. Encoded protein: CASSLGLTHGSYEQYF.

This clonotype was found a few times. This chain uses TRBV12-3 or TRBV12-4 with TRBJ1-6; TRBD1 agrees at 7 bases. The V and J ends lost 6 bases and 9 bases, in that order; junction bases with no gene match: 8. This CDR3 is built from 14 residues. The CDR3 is CASSKQQGTSPLHF. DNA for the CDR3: TGTGCCAGCAGCAAGCAACAGGGGACTTCACCCCTCCACTTT.

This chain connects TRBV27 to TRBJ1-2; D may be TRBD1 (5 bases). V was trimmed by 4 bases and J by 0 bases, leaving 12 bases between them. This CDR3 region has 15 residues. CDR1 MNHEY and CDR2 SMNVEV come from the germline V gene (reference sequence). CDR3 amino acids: CASSSNQGANYGYTF. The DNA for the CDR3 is TGTGCCAGCAGTTCGAACCAAGGGGCTAACTATGGCTACACCTTC.

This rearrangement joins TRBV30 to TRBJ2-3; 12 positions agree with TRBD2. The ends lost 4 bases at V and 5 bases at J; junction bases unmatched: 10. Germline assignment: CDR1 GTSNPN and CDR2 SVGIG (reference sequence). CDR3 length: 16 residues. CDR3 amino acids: CAWNLWTSGDKDTQYF. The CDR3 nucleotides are TGTGCCTGGAATCTGTGGACTAGCGGGGATAAAGATACGCAGTATTTT.

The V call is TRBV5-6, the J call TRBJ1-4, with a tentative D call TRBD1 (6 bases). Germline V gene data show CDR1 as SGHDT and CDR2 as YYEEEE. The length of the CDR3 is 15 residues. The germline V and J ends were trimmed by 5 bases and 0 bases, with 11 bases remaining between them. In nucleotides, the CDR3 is TGTGCCAGCAGTGAAGGACAGACAACTAATGAAAAACTGTTTTTT. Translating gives CASSEGQTTNEKLFF.